The rows below give T cell receptor beta chains drawn from one sample of a study of CD8+ T cells in alopecia areata. Profiling relied on immunoSEQ multiplex PCR, and the TCRdb table lists in-frame clones only, not all of them. Among approximately 150,000 clones listed, approximately 60% were seen once. The specimen sequenced was CD4+ T cells sorted from blood. The receptors were gathered from a human donor in good health. CDR3s include the opening cysteine and the closing phenylalanine or tryptophan. The D gene is left open where the match is weak. Some rows have no size entry. The others give once, few or many, or a class for an expanded clone.

TRBV29-1,NA,NA,TRBJ2-3,CSVGDRLPGTQYF,TGCAGCGTCGGCGACCGGCTTCCAGGTACGCAGTATTTT
TRBV10-3,NA,NA,TRBJ2-7,CAIRPGTEVSYEQYF,TGTGCCATCAGACCCGGGACGGAGGTCTCCTACGAGCAGTACTTC
TRBV6-5,NA,NA,TRBJ1-2,CASSYSGYGYTF,TGTGCCAGCAGTTACTCAGGCTATGGCTACACCTTC
TRBV29-1,few,TRBD2,TRBJ2-2,CSGRLAGGPKSGELFF,TGCAGCGGCCGACTAGCGGGAGGGCCAAAGTCCGGGGAGCTGTTTTTT
TRBV5-4,NA,TRBD2,TRBJ2-5,CASSFAGTSKETQYF,TGTGCCAGCAGCTTTGCCGGGACTAGCAAAGAGACCCAGTACTTC
TRBV11-2,NA,TRBD2,TRBJ2-7,CASSSLWEGEQYF,TGTGCCAGCAGCTCCCTTTGGGAGGGCGAGCAGTACTTC
TRBV15,NA,NA,TRBJ2-3,CATSRDLRGTSTDTQYF,TGTGCCACCAGCAGAGATCTGCGGGGCACTAGCACAGATACGCAGTATTTT
TRBV11-2,many,NA,TRBJ2-5,CASSLQETQYF,TGTGCCAGCAGCCTCCAAGAGACCCAGTACTTC
TRBV2,NA,NA,TRBJ1-5,CASSEARHGGNQPQHF,TGTGCCAGCAGTGAAGCGCGGCACGGCGGTAATCAGCCCCAGCATTTT
TRBV5-1,NA,NA,TRBJ2-1,CASSSGQGSEQFF,TGCGCCAGCAGCTCCGGGCAGGGCAGTGAGCAGTTCTTC
TRBV15,NA,NA,TRBJ2-5,CATSNRPGANLRETQYF,TGTGCCACCAGCAATCGGCCAGGGGCGAACCTCAGGGAGACCCAGTACTTC
TRBV30,few,NA,TRBJ1-1,CAWSLLALNTEAFF,TGTGCCTGGAGTCTACTGGCACTGAACACTGAAGCTTTCTTT
TRBV9,NA,NA,TRBJ1-5,CASSVGDSNQPQHF,TGTGCCAGCAGCGTAGGTGATAGCAATCAGCCCCAGCATTTT
TRBV20-1,NA,NA,TRBJ1-5,CSAGRQPQHF,TGCAGTGCCGGCCGGCAGCCCCAGCATTTT
TRBV5-1,NA,NA,TRBJ2-5,CASSLGLQNQETQYF,TGCGCCAGCAGCTTGGGTCTACAGAACCAAGAGACCCAGTACTTC
TRBV7-9,few,NA,TRBJ1-4,CASSLLISEKLFF,TGTGCCAGCAGCTTACTGATCAGCGAAAAACTGTTTTTT
TRBV5-1,NA,NA,TRBJ1-1,CASSLALNTEAFF,TGCGCCAGCAGCTTGGCCTTGAACACTGAAGCTTTCTTT
TRBV7-9,NA,NA,TRBJ2-1,CASSLSDEQFF,TGTGCCAGCAGCTTAAGTGATGAGCAGTTCTTC
TRBV7-7,few,NA,TRBJ2-5,CASSLVGSGETQYF,TGTGCCAGCAGCTTAGTTGGTTCCGGGGAGACCCAGTACTTC
TRBV5-1,NA,NA,TRBJ1-4,CASSRGAQTTNEKLFF,TGCGCCAGCAGCCGCGGGGCACAAACAACTAATGAAAAACTGTTTTTT
TRBV9,NA,NA,TRBJ2-7,CASSVDSYEQYF,TGTGCCAGCAGCGTCGACTCCTACGAGCAGTACTTC
TRBV5-1,NA,NA,TRBJ1-1,CASSLTGLTEAFF,TGCGCCAGCAGCTTAACTGGGTTGACTGAAGCTTTCTTT